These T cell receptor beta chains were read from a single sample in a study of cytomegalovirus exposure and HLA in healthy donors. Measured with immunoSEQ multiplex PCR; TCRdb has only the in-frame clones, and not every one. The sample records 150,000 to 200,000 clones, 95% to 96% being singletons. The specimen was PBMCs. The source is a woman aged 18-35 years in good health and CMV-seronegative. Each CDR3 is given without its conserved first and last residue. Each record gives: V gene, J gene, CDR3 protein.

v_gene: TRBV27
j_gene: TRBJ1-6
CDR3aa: ASSSTGQAHSSPLH

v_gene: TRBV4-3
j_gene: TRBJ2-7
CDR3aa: ASSPGQGGSYEQY

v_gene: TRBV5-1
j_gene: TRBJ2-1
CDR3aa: ASSLDGQGYNEQF

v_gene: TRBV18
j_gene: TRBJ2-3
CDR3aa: ASSGMQANTDTQY

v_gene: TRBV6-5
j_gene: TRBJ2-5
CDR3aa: ASSYGTLQETQY

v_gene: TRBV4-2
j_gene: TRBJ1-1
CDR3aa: ASSPPSSSDEAF

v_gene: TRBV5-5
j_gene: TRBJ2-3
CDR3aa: ASSLTGDTQY

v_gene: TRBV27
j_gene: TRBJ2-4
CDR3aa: ASSQQGWGGIQY

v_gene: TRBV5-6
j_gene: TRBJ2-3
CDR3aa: ASSVLAGASTDTQY

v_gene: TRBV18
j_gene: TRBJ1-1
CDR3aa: ASSPKGQPNTEAF

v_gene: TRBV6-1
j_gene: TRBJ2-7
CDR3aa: ASSVWPPYEQY

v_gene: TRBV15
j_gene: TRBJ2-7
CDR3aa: ATSSSTEYSYEQY

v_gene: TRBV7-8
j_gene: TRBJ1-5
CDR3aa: ASSLAYQGARPQH